The 5 T cell receptor beta chains below all came from one sample that was sequenced in a study of blood T cell repertoires in COVID-19. TCRdb keeps only in-frame clones here, not all; method: immunoSEQ multiplex PCR. Of about 120,000 clones in the sample, around four fifths are singletons; the top ten hold 9.5% to 13%. The sample was peripheral blood. The receptors were sampled from a human donor in a cohort sampled during active COVID-19.

The chain couples TRBV11-2 to TRBJ2-1, with 8 bases fitting TRBD2. Losses at the gene ends were 0 bases for V and 0 bases for J; bases not matched to a gene: 10. Per the germline V gene, CDR1 is SGHAT and CDR2 is FQNNGV. The CDR3 has 19 amino acids. CDR3 nucleotides: TGTGCCAGCAGCTTAGAAGGCGGTGGTAGCGGGGACTCCTACAATGAGCAGTTCTTC. Encoded protein: CASSLEGGGSGDSYNEQFF.

In this sample, this clone turned up a few times. The J gene is TRBJ1-5, the V gene TRBV19; 9 bases fit TRBD1. Germline V gene lookup returns CDR1 LNHDA and CDR2 SQIVND (reference sequence). Trimming took 5 bases from V and 2 from J; bases not matched to a gene: 7. There are 16 residues in the CDR3. DNA for the CDR3: TGTGCCAGTAGTGTCGACAGGGGGATACGCAATCAGCCCCAGCATTTT. This codes for CASSVDRGIRNQPQHF.

CDR3 amino acids: CAISERDRGLWGYTF. The CDR3 DNA reads TGTGCCATCAGTGAGCGCGACAGGGGGCTCTGGGGCTACACCTTC. The genes are TRBV10-3 and TRBJ1-2, with TRBD1 identical over 10 bases. CDR1 ENHRY and CDR2 SYGVKD come from the germline V gene. V was clipped by 2 bases and J by 8 bases; unmatched bases: 8. This CDR3 is 15 amino acids long.

The chain has TRBV5-8 and TRBJ2-6, with 8 bases identical to TRBD2. Per germline, CDR1 SGHTS and CDR2 YDEGEE. The CDR3 runs to 17 residues. V lost 5 bases, J lost 1 base, and 8 bases stayed unmatched. The CDR3 is CASSETGGASGANVLTF. The CDR3 DNA follows: TGTGCCAGCAGTGAGACGGGGGGGGCATCTGGGGCCAACGTCCTGACTTTC.

The chain carries TRBV5-4 and TRBJ2-5, with D possibly matching TRBD1 (7 bases). CDR3 length: 14 residues. Germline CDR1 SGHNT, CDR2 YYREEE (reference sequence). V was clipped by 1 base and J by 5 bases, with 12 bases between them. The CDR3 nucleotides are TGTGCCAGCAGCTTGAACAGGGGACTTGAGACCCAGTACTTC. Translating it yields CASSLNRGLETQYF.